A selection of T cell receptor beta chains follows, all from one sample in a study of OX40 agonist ivuxolimab in advanced cancers. This table comes from immunoSEQ multiplex PCR, and its TCRdb copy is limited to in-frame clones, with some not included. The sample records tens of thousands of clones, roughly 90% being singletons. This specimen was CD4+ or CD8+ T cells sorted from blood, taken in a trial of the OX40 agonist ivuxolimab. The receptor set was obtained from an adult with an advanced solid tumor such as melanoma, head and neck, liver or kidney cancer. CDR3s include the opening cysteine and the closing phenylalanine or tryptophan. A D gene is named only where the DNA matches it firmly. Some rows mark clone size as missing; the rest say once, few, many or name a class of expanded clone.

-	TRBV9	TRBJ1-3	-	TGTGCCAGCAGCGTAGGTGCCTCAAGGGGCTCTGGAAACACCATATATTTT	CASSVGASRGSGNTIYF
TRBD1	TRBV5-1	TRBJ2-7	-	TGCGCCAGCAGCTACAGGGGCGTAAACGAGCAGTACTTC	CASSYRGVNEQYF
-	TRBV2	TRBJ2-1	-	TGTGCCAGCAGGGAGGATCAAGGAGGCCGCGGGATCTTC	CASREDQGGRGIF
TRBD1	TRBV10-1	TRBJ2-1	-	TGCGCCAGCAGCGACGACAGGGGGCCCCCCCCTGAGCAGTTCTTC	CASSDDRGPPPEQFF
TRBD1	TRBV6-1	TRBJ2-2	-	TGTGCCAGCAGTGCACAGGGGGCGGGCGGGGAGCTGTTTTTT	CASSAQGAGGELFF
-	TRBV30	TRBJ2-1	-	TGTGCCTGGAGTCGGGGCGATGAGCAGTTCTTC	CAWSRGDEQFF
-	TRBV10-3	TRBJ2-1	-	TGTGCCATCAGTGAGTCGGCAGCGGCTCCCTTAGGTGAGCAGTTCTTC	CAISESAAAPLGEQFF
TRBD1	TRBV5-6	TRBJ1-3	-	TGTGCCAGCAGTTTCCGTAAAAGACAGGGGAGTAACACCATATATTTT	CASSFRKRQGSNTIYF
-	TRBV20-1	TRBJ2-7	-	TGCAGTGCTGGTCGACGCGAGCAGTACTTC	CSAGRREQYF
-	TRBV5-1	TRBJ1-2	-	TGCGCCAGCAGCTCCCCGGGGGGTATGTCTGGCTACACCTTC	CASSSPGGMSGYTF
-	TRBV19	TRBJ1-6	-	TGTGCCAGTCCCTACCCCGCGAATTCACCCCTCCACTTT	CASPYPANSPLHF
TRBD2	TRBV6-1	TRBJ2-7	-	TGTGCCAGCCGGACTAGCGGGAGGGACTACGAGCAGTACTTC	CASRTSGRDYEQYF
-	TRBV6-1	TRBJ2-7	-	TGTGCCAGCAGTGAAGCCTTGTCAGGGGCGGGCCTCTCCTACGAGCAGTACTTC	CASSEALSGAGLSYEQYF
-	TRBV11-3	TRBJ2-2	-	TGTGCCAGCAGTCGGGGTCTCGACACCGGGGAGCTGTTTTTT	CASSRGLDTGELFF
-	TRBV11-2	TRBJ2-1	-	TGTGCCAGCAGCTTAGGCATAAACAATGAGCAGTTCTTC	CASSLGINNEQFF
TRBD1	TRBV30	TRBJ2-3	-	TGTGCCTGGAGTAAAGGGACAGGGGGTACGCAGTATTTT	CAWSKGTGGTQYF
-	TRBV7-3	TRBJ2-2	-	TGTGCCAGCAGCCCCTCGTTGACGAACACCGGGGAGCTGTTTTTT	CASSPSLTNTGELFF
-	TRBV28	TRBJ2-3	-	TGTGCCAGCAGCCCCTATTCGACTGAGGGCACAGATACGCAGTATTTT	CASSPYSTEGTDTQYF
TRBD1	TRBV19	TRBJ2-3	-	TGTGCCAGCAACCGGGACAGGGATACTAATACGCAGTATTTT	CASNRDRDTNTQYF
TRBD2	TRBV4-1	TRBJ2-3	-	TGCGCCAGCAGCCGAACTAGCGCGGGCCCAGATACGCAGTATTTT	CASSRTSAGPDTQYF
TRBD1	TRBV5-5	TRBJ1-2	-	TGTGCCAGCAGCTCTGGACAGGGGGTTGGTGGCTACACCTTC	CASSSGQGVGGYTF
TRBD2	TRBV10-3	TRBJ2-5	-	TGTGCCACGCGTACTAGCGGGGGCCCTGTAGAGACCCAGTACTTC	CATRTSGGPVETQYF
-	TRBV6-6	TRBJ2-7	-	TGTGCCAGCACCCTGACAGGCACCTACGAGCAGTACTTC	CASTLTGTYEQYF
-	TRBV27	TRBJ2-5	-	TGTGCCAGCAGTTTACGAGGGCCCCCTAATCGAGAGACCCAGTACTTC	CASSLRGPPNRETQYF
TRBD2	TRBV10-3	TRBJ2-7	-	TGTGCCATCAGGGAGGGACTAGCGGGGCCTTACGAGCAGTACTTC	CAIREGLAGPYEQYF
-	TRBV10-3	TRBJ1-5	-	TGTGCCATCAGTGAGTCCGCTTCCTATCAGCCCCAGCATTTT	CAISESASYQPQHF
-	TRBV6-1	TRBJ2-5	-	TGTGCCAGCAGGCGACAGACACAAGAGACCCAGTACTTC	CASRRQTQETQYF
-	TRBV19	TRBJ2-2	-	TGTGCCAGTAGTATAGAACCACAGGGCACCGGGGAGCTGTTTTTT	CASSIEPQGTGELFF
-	TRBV10-3	TRBJ2-7	few	TGTGCCTCCGGTCATCGGTCCTCCTACGAGCAGTACTTC	CASGHRSSYEQYF
-	TRBV6-6	TRBJ1-5	few	TGTGCCAGCACGGAAGGGGCATCGTACAATCAGCCCCAGCATTTT	CASTEGASYNQPQHF
-	TRBV4-2	TRBJ2-3	once	TGTGCCAGCAGCCATTTGGGAGATGGCACAGATACGCAGTATTTT	CASSHLGDGTDTQYF
TRBD1	TRBV5-1	TRBJ2-7	-	TGCGCCAGCAGCTTGGGAGAAGGGACAGTCGAGCAGTACTTC	CASSLGEGTVEQYF
-	TRBV20-1	TRBJ1-1	-	TGCAGTGCGACTGAGAACACTGAAGCTTTCTTT	CSATENTEAFF
-	TRBV10-3	TRBJ1-2	few	TGTGCCATCAAACCCGGCCCTTCGGGGGGCTACACCTTC	CAIKPGPSGGYTF
TRBD1	TRBV7-3	TRBJ2-6	-	TGTGCCAGCAGCTCACAGGGGGCCGGTGGGGCCAACGTCCTGACTTTC	CASSSQGAGGANVLTF
-	TRBV7-8	TRBJ2-5	-	TGTGCCAGCAGGTTTGCAGGGACGGAGACCCAGTACTTC	CASRFAGTETQYF
TRBD2	TRBV7-6	TRBJ2-1	-	TGTGCCAGCAGTGTTTCGACTAGCGGGAAGTACAATGAGCAGTTCTTC	CASSVSTSGKYNEQFF
-	TRBV2	TRBJ2-7	-	TGTGCCAGCAGTGAGCAACAGGGTTTCTACGAGCAGTACTTC	CASSEQQGFYEQYF
TRBD1	TRBV6-5	TRBJ1-2	-	TGTGCCAGCAGTACGGGACAGGCCCACTATGGCTACACCTTC	CASSTGQAHYGYTF
-	TRBV6-5	TRBJ1-3	-	TGTGCCAGCAGTTACTCCGGGTCCATATATTTT	CASSYSGSIYF
TRBD1	TRBV11-2	TRBJ2-4	once	TGTGCCAGCAGCTTAAATCCAGGGGGTGGCATTCAGTACTTC	CASSLNPGGGIQYF
-	TRBV5-4	TRBJ2-7	-	TGTGCCAGCAGCCAGGACGGGCGGGTATACGAGCAGTACTTC	CASSQDGRVYEQYF
TRBD2	TRBV11-2	TRBJ2-3	-	TGTGCCAGCAGTCCTATCCTGACTAGCGGGAGCGCAGATACGCAGTATTTT	CASSPILTSGSADTQYF
-	TRBV28	TRBJ2-2	-	TGTGCCAGTGGGACTGGGGGGGCGAGCACCGGGGAGCTGTTTTTT	CASGTGGASTGELFF
-	TRBV6-5	TRBJ1-4	-	TGTGCCAGCAGTAGCAGCTCAACTAATGAAAAACTGTTTTTT	CASSSSSTNEKLFF
-	TRBV7-2	TRBJ1-1	-	TGTGCCAGCAGCCGGCGGAGTGACACTGAAGCTTTCTTT	CASSRRSDTEAFF
TRBD2	TRBV5-1	TRBJ2-1	-	TGCGCCAGCAGCTTGGGCCGGGGGGACGTGGATGAGCAGTTCTTC	CASSLGRGDVDEQFF
-	TRBV10-3	TRBJ1-3	-	TGTGCCATCTACAGGGCGTCGGGAAACACCATATATTTT	CAIYRASGNTIYF
TRBD2	TRBV15	TRBJ2-3	-	TGTGCCACCAGCAGGCAATATAGCGGGGGGAACACAGATACGCAGTATTTT	CATSRQYSGGNTDTQYF
TRBD2	TRBV5-1	TRBJ2-3	once	TGCGCCAGCAGTCGACTAGCGGGAGGCCGGGATACGCAGTATTTT	CASSRLAGGRDTQYF
-	TRBV6-1	TRBJ1-2	-	TGTGCCAGCAGTGAAAGGGGGGGCTACACCTTC	CASSERGGYTF
TRBD2	TRBV19	TRBJ2-1	-	TGTGCCAGTAGGCCCTTAGCGGGTAGCTCCTACAATGAGCAGTTCTTC	CASRPLAGSSYNEQFF
-	TRBV5-1	TRBJ2-1	few	TGCGCCAGCAGCTTGGCCCGGACTGGGCTCAATGAGCAGTTCTTC	CASSLARTGLNEQFF
TRBD1	TRBV10-3	TRBJ1-5	-	TGTGCCATGCGACAGGGTCAGGAGCAGCCCCAGCATTTT	CAMRQGQEQPQHF